The subject of this entry is one T cell receptor beta chain. The antigen remains unidentified. The V gene end was trimmed by 3 bases and the J gene end by 7 bases; junction bases not matched to a gene: 16. This CDR3 is built from 18 residues. Per the germline V gene, CDR1 is MGHRA and CDR2 is YSYEKL. Drug-resistant or recurrent cytomegalovirus affected these solid-organ transplant recipient patients. The data were produced by immunoSEQ multiplex PCR, yet TCRdb's version contains in-frame clones alone and is incomplete. The sample includes 50,000 or so clones, roughly 93% of them seen just once. These data are taken from a study of T cell therapy after organ transplantation. Study details: Most of the ten patients were clinical responders.

Regarding the study as a whole: Lower pretherapy CD8 clonality went with larger post-therapy fold change. In nonresponders, large pretherapy expansions changed minimally after therapy.

This TCR was sampled from a human patient who had received a solid organ transplant and had CMV disease. The chain has TRBV4-1 and TRBJ2-2, with 8 positions matching TRBD1. The specimen was CD8+ T cells from blood, collected before autologous CMV-specific T cell therapy. The CDR3 sequence: CASSQLTTDRVGRGELFF. CDR3 bases: TGCGCCAGCAGCCAGCTAACTACGGACAGGGTTGGTCGCGGGGAGCTGTTTTTT.